The rows below give T cell receptor beta chains drawn from one sample of a study of control samples from healthy donors and cancer patients. TCRdb's table, derived via immunoSEQ multiplex PCR, lists solely in-frame clones and lacks some. The sample has 150,000 or so clones; approximately 93% are singletons. The sequenced sample was blood. The receptors derive from a man aged 18 to 29 in good health. The CDR3 runs from the conserved cysteine through the conserved F or W. A D gene is named only where the DNA matches it firmly. Size is stated for part of the rows, as once, few or many counts, or as a class when the clone is expanded.

V	size	J	D	CDR3	DNA
TRBV15	NA	TRBJ1-4	NA	CATSAPRTIMIGKLFF	TGTGCCACCAGCGCTCCTAGGACGATAATGATTGGAAAACTGTTTTTT
TRBV28	NA	TRBJ2-1	NA	CASTQGYEQFF	TGTGCCAGCACACAGGGATATGAGCAGTTCTTC
TRBV7-9	NA	TRBJ1-6	TRBD1	CASSLQGGSNSPLHF	TGTGCCAGCAGCCTTCAGGGGGGGTCTAATTCACCCCTCCACTTT
TRBV29-1	once	TRBJ1-1	TRBD1	CSVFGTGGTEAFF	TGCAGCGTTTTCGGGACAGGGGGTACTGAAGCTTTCTTT
TRBV2	NA	TRBJ2-7	TRBD1	CASSEVDRVYEQYF	TGTGCCAGCAGTGAAGTGGACAGGGTCTACGAGCAGTACTTC
TRBV11-1	NA	TRBJ1-1	TRBD1	CASSLASDRGTEAFF	TGTGCCAGCAGCTTAGCATCGGACAGGGGCACTGAAGCTTTCTTT
TRBV6-5	NA	TRBJ1-5	NA	CASSPRSNQPQHF	TGTGCCAGCAGCCCCCGGAGCAATCAGCCCCAGCATTTT
TRBV7-2	NA	TRBJ1-4	NA	CASSLDTEEKLFF	TGTGCCAGCAGCTTAGATACTGAGGAAAAACTGTTTTTT
TRBV5-1	NA	TRBJ2-1	TRBD1	CASSRTGNPLSSYNEQFF	TGCGCCAGCAGCCGGACAGGGAACCCCCTTAGCTCCTACAATGAGCAGTTCTTC
TRBV7-8	NA	TRBJ2-7	NA	CASSLGGRGPYEQYF	TGTGCCAGCAGCTTAGGAGGGCGGGGACCCTACGAGCAGTACTTC
TRBV28	NA	TRBJ1-5	TRBD1	CASSETGISNQPQHF	TGTGCCAGCAGTGAGACAGGGATTAGCAATCAGCCCCAGCATTTT
TRBV29-1	few	TRBJ2-5	NA	CSAEPEGVETQYF	TGCAGCGCCGAACCCGAGGGGGTAGAGACCCAGTACTTC
TRBV11-2	NA	TRBJ1-1	TRBD1	CAERARDRQPEAFF	TGTGCCGAGAGGGCCCGGGACAGACAGCCTGAAGCTTTCTTT
TRBV6-5	NA	TRBJ1-1	TRBD1	CASRYRGTEAFF	TGTGCCAGCAGGTACAGGGGAACTGAAGCTTTCTTT
TRBV19	NA	TRBJ2-3	NA	CASSIADGDTQYF	TGTGCCAGTAGTATAGCTGATGGAGATACGCAGTATTTT
TRBV28	NA	TRBJ1-2	NA	CASILPGPAYGYTF	TGTGCCAGCATCCTCCCGGGTCCGGCATATGGCTACACCTTC
TRBV6-1	NA	TRBJ2-5	NA	CASSDQPLGTQYF	TGTGCCAGCAGTGACCAACCGTTGGGGACCCAGTACTTC
TRBV10-1	NA	TRBJ1-4	NA	CASSVRTRSGLFF	TGCGCCAGCAGTGTGAGGACCCGCTCGGGACTGTTTTTT
TRBV13	NA	TRBJ1-3	TRBD1	CASSLEGQSLDTIYF	TGTGCCAGCAGCTTAGAGGGACAGTCGTTGGACACCATATATTTT
TRBV7-2	NA	TRBJ2-3	NA	CASSLVWTRTGNTDTQYF	TGTGCCAGCAGCTTAGTGTGGACACGTACGGGGAATACAGATACGCAGTATTTT
TRBV12-3/TRBV12-4	NA	TRBJ1-5	NA	CASSINRNQPQHF	TGTGCCAGCAGTATTAACAGGAATCAGCCCCAGCATTTT
TRBV6-5	few	TRBJ1-1	TRBD1	CASTVGQVMNTEAFF	TGTGCCAGCACCGTAGGACAGGTTATGAACACTGAAGCTTTCTTT
TRBV5-1	once	TRBJ2-4	TRBD1	CASSSPPGTEKNIQYF	TGCGCCAGCAGCTCCCCCCCCGGGACAGAAAAAAACATTCAGTACTTC
TRBV2	NA	TRBJ2-5	NA	CASSERRSQETQYF	TGTGCCAGCAGTGAGAGGCGGTCCCAAGAGACCCAGTACTTC
TRBV4-3	NA	TRBJ2-7	TRBD1	CASSPDRGPTYEQYF	TGCGCCAGCAGCCCAGACAGGGGTCCGACCTACGAGCAGTACTTC
TRBV7-2	NA	TRBJ2-1	TRBD2	CASSLPSGPSSYNEQFF	TGTGCCAGCAGCTTACCTAGCGGGCCTAGCTCCTACAATGAGCAGTTCTTC
TRBV6-2/TRBV6-3	NA	TRBJ2-1	NA	CASSYGVGLEQFF	TGTGCCAGCAGTTACGGTGTAGGTCTGGAGCAGTTCTTC
TRBV7-8	NA	TRBJ2-5	TRBD1	CASSLADREILETQYF	TGTGCCAGCAGCTTAGCCGACAGGGAGATATTAGAGACCCAGTACTTC
TRBV9	NA	TRBJ2-2	TRBD2	CASSSRTSGGIGGELFF	TGTGCCAGCAGCTCTCGGACTAGCGGGGGGATAGGCGGGGAGCTGTTTTTT
TRBV7-6	NA	TRBJ1-6	TRBD1	CASSQMDRKYSPLHF	TGTGCCAGCAGCCAAATGGACAGGAAGTATTCACCCCTCCACTTT
TRBV5-6	NA	TRBJ2-2	NA	CASSLSRGTGELFF	TGTGCCAGCAGCTTGTCGCGAGGAACCGGGGAGCTGTTTTTT
TRBV2	NA	TRBJ1-3	TRBD1	CASNGQGAEGNTIYF	TGTGCCAGCAACGGACAGGGGGCAGAGGGAAACACCATATATTTT
TRBV21-1	NA	TRBJ1-1	NA	CASSQVGERNTEAFF	TGTGCCAGCAGCCAGGTGGGGGAGAGGAACACTGAAGCTTTCTTT
TRBV7-9	once	TRBJ2-7	NA	CASSLEGSRNYEQYF	TGTGCCAGCAGCTTGGAGGGGTCGCGGAACTACGAGCAGTACTTC
TRBV20-1	NA	TRBJ2-7	NA	CSAGLSYEQYF	TGCAGCGCAGGCCTCTCCTACGAGCAGTACTTC
TRBV19	NA	TRBJ2-5	NA	CASDPAATYQETQYF	TGTGCCAGCGACCCGGCAGCAACGTACCAAGAGACCCAGTACTTC
TRBV5-1	NA	TRBJ2-1	NA	CASSLAGNEQFF	TGCGCCAGCAGCTTGGCGGGCAATGAGCAGTTCTTC
TRBV5-1	NA	TRBJ1-3	NA	CASSLNGGGNTIYF	TGCGCCAGCAGCTTGAACGGAGGTGGAAACACCATATATTTT
TRBV9	NA	TRBJ1-2	NA	CASSVIGSNYGYTF	TGTGCCAGCAGCGTAATCGGTTCTAACTATGGCTACACCTTC
TRBV19	NA	TRBJ1-5	NA	CASRMRGQPQHF	TGTGCCAGTAGGATGAGAGGCCAGCCCCAGCATTTT
TRBV7-9	NA	TRBJ2-5	NA	CASSTSREAEETQYF	TGTGCCAGCAGTACCTCCCGTGAAGCAGAAGAGACCCAGTACTTC
TRBV6-5	NA	TRBJ1-1	TRBD1	CASSYRTGAPNTEAFF	TGTGCCAGCAGTTACAGGACAGGGGCTCCAAACACTGAAGCTTTCTTT
TRBV11-2	NA	TRBJ1-1	NA	CASSLGPMVVEAFF	TGTGCCAGCAGCTTAGGTCCCATGGTTGTTGAAGCTTTCTTT
TRBV29-1	NA	TRBJ2-7	TRBD2	CSVGGGTVNEQYF	TGCAGCGTTGGGGGGGGTACAGTCAACGAGCAGTACTTC
TRBV11-2	NA	TRBJ1-4	NA	CASSLGGSRGNEKLFF	TGTGCCAGCAGCTTGGGGGGATCGCGCGGTAATGAAAAACTGTTTTTT
TRBV12-5	NA	TRBJ2-5	TRBD2	CASGLGGLAGGQETQYF	TGTGCTAGTGGTTTGGGCGGACTAGCGGGTGGCCAAGAGACCCAGTACTTC
TRBV7-4	NA	TRBJ2-7	TRBD1	CASSPRTGGYEQYF	TGTGCCAGCAGCCCACGGACAGGGGGCTACGAGCAGTACTTC
TRBV6-5	NA	TRBJ2-6	NA	CASSPRPGGANVLTF	TGTGCCAGCAGTCCCCGACCCGGAGGGGCCAACGTCCTGACTTTC
TRBV6-5	once	TRBJ1-1	NA	CASGNPGGNTEAFF	TGTGCCAGCGGTAACCCAGGAGGGAACACTGAAGCTTTCTTT
TRBV6-4	NA	TRBJ2-7	NA	CASSAPSLEGSEQYF	TGTGCCAGCAGTGCCCCGTCGCTCGAAGGTTCCGAGCAGTACTTC
TRBV10-1	once	TRBJ2-5	NA	CASSEGDCKETQYF	TGCGCCAGCAGTGAAGGGGACTGTAAAGAGACCCAGTACTTC
TRBV19	NA	TRBJ1-6	NA	CASSIEVRPSPLHF	TGTGCCAGTAGTATAGAAGTACGACCTTCACCCCTCCACTTT
TRBV28	NA	TRBJ1-3	NA	CASRSRDTIYF	TGTGCCAGCAGATCCCGGGACACCATATATTTT
TRBV19	NA	TRBJ2-7	TRBD1	CAASTGGSYEQYF	TGTGCAGCGTCAACAGGGGGGAGCTACGAGCAGTACTTC
TRBV6-6	NA	TRBJ2-3	NA	CASKGSSDTQYF	TGTGCCAGCAAAGGATCGTCGGATACGCAGTATTTT